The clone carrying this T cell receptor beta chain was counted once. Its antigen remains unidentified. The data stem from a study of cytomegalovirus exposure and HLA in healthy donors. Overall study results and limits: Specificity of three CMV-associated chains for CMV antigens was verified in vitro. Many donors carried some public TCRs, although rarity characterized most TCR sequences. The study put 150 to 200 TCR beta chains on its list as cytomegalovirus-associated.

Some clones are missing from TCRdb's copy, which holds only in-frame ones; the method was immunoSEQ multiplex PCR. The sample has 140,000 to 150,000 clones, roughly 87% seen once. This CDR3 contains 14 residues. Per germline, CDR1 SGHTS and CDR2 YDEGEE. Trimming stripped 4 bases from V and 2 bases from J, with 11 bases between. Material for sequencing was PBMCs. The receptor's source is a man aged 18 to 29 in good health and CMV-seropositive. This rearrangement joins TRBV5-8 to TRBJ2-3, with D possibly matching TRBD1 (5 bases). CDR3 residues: CASSIVTVTDTQYF. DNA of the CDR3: TGTGCCAGCAGCATCGTGACAGTCACAGATACGCAGTATTTT.